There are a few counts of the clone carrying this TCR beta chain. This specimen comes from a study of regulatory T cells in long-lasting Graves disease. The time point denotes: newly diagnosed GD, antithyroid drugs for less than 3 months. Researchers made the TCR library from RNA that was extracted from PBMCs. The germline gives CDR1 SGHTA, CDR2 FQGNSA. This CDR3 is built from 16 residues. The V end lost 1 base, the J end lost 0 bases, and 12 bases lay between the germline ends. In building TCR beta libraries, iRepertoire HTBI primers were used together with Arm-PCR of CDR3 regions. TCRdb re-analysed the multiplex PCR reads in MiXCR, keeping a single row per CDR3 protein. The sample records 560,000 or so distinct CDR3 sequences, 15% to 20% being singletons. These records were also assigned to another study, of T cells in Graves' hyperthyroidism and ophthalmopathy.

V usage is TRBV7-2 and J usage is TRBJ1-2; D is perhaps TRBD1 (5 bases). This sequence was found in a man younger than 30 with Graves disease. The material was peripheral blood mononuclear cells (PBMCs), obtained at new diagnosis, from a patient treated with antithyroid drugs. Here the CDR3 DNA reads TGTGCCAGCAGCTTAGACTTCAGGGTAGCTAACTATGGCTACACCTTC. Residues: CASSLDFRVANYGYTF.